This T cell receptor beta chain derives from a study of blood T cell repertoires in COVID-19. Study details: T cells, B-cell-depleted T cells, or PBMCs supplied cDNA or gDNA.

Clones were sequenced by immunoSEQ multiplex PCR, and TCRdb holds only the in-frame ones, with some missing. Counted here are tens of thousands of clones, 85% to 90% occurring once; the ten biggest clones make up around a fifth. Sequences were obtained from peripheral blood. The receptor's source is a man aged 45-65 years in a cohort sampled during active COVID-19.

CDR3 sequence reads: CAWSVGTSTDTQYF. For the CDR3, the DNA is TGTGCCTGGAGTGTCGGGACTAGCACAGATACGCAGTATTTT. The chain recombines TRBV30 with TRBJ2-3, with D perhaps TRBD2 (6 bases). CDR1 GTSNPN and CDR2 SVGIG come from the germline V gene (reference sequence). This CDR3 contains 14 residues. V lost 0 bases, J lost 0 bases, and 7 bases lay in between.